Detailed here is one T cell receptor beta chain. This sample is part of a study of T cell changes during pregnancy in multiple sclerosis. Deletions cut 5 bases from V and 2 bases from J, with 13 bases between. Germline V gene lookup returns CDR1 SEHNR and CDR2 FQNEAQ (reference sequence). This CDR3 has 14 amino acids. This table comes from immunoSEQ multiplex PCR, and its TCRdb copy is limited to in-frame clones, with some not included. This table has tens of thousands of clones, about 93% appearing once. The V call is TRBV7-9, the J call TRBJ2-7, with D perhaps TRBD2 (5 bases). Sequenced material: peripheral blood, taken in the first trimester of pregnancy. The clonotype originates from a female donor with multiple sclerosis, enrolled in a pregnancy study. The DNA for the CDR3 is TGTGCCAGCAGCCCCCCGGGATCTCCCTACGAGCAGTACTTC. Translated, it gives CASSPPGSPYEQYF.